These 27 T cell receptor beta chains came from one sample sequenced in a study of T-cell reconstitution after alpha-beta-depleted transplantation in children. Unique molecular identifiers featured in how the TCRbeta library was prepared. TCRdb reprocessed the PCR reads with MiXCR, giving one entry per CDR3 protein. The sample includes fewer than 350,000 distinct CDR3 sequences, more than 9% of them seen just once. The input for sequencing was peripheral blood, taken 180 days after TCRalphabeta/CD19-depleted stem cell transplant. These receptors originate from a male patient between 2 and 10 years old who had a stem cell transplant for chronic granulomatous disease, so the T cells may come from the graft donor.

Comments on this clonotype: A much larger clone differs by one base, so this may be a read error. The chain couples TRBV7-8 to TRBJ1-5; no definite D call. The ends were cut back, 2 bases at V and 5 bases at J, with 10 bases in the middle. The CDR3 loop spans 14 amino acids. From germline, CDR1 is SGHVS and CDR2 FQNEAQ. The CDR3 coding sequence is TGTGCCAGCAGCTTATTATTTAGGGATCAGCCCCAGCATTTT. Protein: CASSLLFRDQPQHF.

This clonotype was seen many times. V usage is TRBV12-3 or TRBV12-4 and J usage is TRBJ2-3; D is ambiguous. The CDR3 has 13 residues. Trimming took off 6 bases at V and 3 bases at J, with 10 bases between the two ends. The CDR3 DNA sequence: TGTGCCAGCAGCCGTATAACTACAGATACGCAGTATTTT. This encodes CASSRITTDTQYF.

This clonotype has at least ten counts. The gene calls are TRBV12-3 or TRBV12-4 and TRBJ2-5; 10 nucleotides agree with TRBD2. There are 15 residues in the CDR3. V lost 6 bases, J lost 1 base, and 5 bases stayed unmatched. CDR3 DNA: TGTGCCAGCAGCCAAGCGGGAGGGACCCAAGAGACCCAGTACTTC. This gives the protein CASSQAGGTQETQYF.

This clonotype was recorded many times. The genes are TRBV12-3 or TRBV12-4 and TRBJ2-3; 10 positions match TRBD2. The length of the CDR3 is 16 residues. Trimming removed 4 bases from V and 1 base from J; junction bases left unmatched: 5. CDR3 amino acids: CASSSLAGVGTDTQYF. Written as DNA, the CDR3 is TGTGCCAGCAGTTCCCTAGCGGGGGTGGGCACAGATACGCAGTATTTT.

This clonotype has at least ten counts. This sequence joins TRBV20-1 and TRBJ2-3; D ambiguous. The CDR3 has 13 amino acids. Germline lookup yields CDR1 DFQATT and CDR2 SNEGSKA (reference sequence). The V end lost 0 bases, the J end lost 5 bases, and 9 bases lay between the germline ends. The CDR3 sequence: CSARDPKRDTQYF. The DNA for the CDR3 is TGCAGTGCTAGAGATCCGAAACGAGATACGCAGTATTTT.

This clonotype was seen at least ten times. The genes are TRBV12-3 or TRBV12-4 and TRBJ2-2; D is ambiguous. The CDR3 totals 13 residues. The V end lost 1 base, the J end lost 7 bases, and 7 bases lay between the germline ends. The CDR3 DNA follows: TGTGCCAGCAGTTTAGGACTTGACGGGGAGCTGTTTTTT. Amino acid sequence: CASSLGLDGELFF.

This clonotype appeared many times. The chain joins TRBV7-2 to TRBJ1-3; D may be TRBD1 (5 bases). Germline V gene lookup returns CDR1 SGHTA and CDR2 FQGNSA. The germline V and J ends were trimmed by 5 bases and 0 bases, with 14 bases remaining between them. This CDR3 comprises 16 residues. The CDR3 region has the DNA TGTGCCAGCAGCAAAGGGGCCCTACTCTCTGGAAACACCATATATTTT. The encoded protein is CASSKGALLSGNTIYF.

This clonotype was counted at least ten times. The chain has TRBV20-1 and TRBJ2-5; no firm D call. V lost 3 bases and J 1 base, leaving 9 bases between the germline ends. There are 13 residues in the CDR3. Germline V gene data show CDR1 as DFQATT and CDR2 as SNEGSKA (reference sequence). CDR3 coding DNA: TGCAGTGCTAGGTCCCCCTCCCAAGAGACCCAGTACTTC. This translates into CSARSPSQETQYF.

This clonotype has a count of ten or more. The chain couples TRBV12-3 or TRBV12-4 to TRBJ2-2; D assignment may be TRBD1 or TRBD2 (5 bases each). The V and J ends lost 3 bases and 6 bases respectively, with 8 bases between them. This CDR3 region has 13 residues. CDR3 amino acids: CASSLGVPGELFF. CDR3 in DNA: TGTGCCAGCAGTTTGGGGGTCCCCGGGGAGCTGTTTTTT.

This clonotype has a count of ten or more. This chain links TRBV28 with TRBJ2-7; either TRBD1 or TRBD2 may supply D (5 bases each). The CDR3 has 15 amino acids. Germline V CDR1 and CDR2: MDHEN, SYDVKM. The V end lost 10 bases, the J end lost 3 bases, and 22 bases lay between the germline ends. CDR3 coding DNA: TGTGCCACCGAAGACAGCGGCCCGACCAACTACGAGCAGTACTTC. This gives the protein CATEDSGPTNYEQYF.

This chain connects TRBV4-1 to TRBJ2-5; D perhaps matches TRBD2 (6 bases). V was cut by 0 bases and J by 2 bases, with 13 bases left in between. The CDR3 sequence is 16 residues long. Per the germline V gene, CDR1 is MGHRA and CDR2 is YSYEKL. CDR3 bases: TGCGCCAGCAGCCAAGATCCGGGAGAGGCACAAGAGACCCAGTACTTC. This translates into CASSQDPGEAQETQYF.

This clonotype was counted many times. V usage is TRBV5-1 and J usage is TRBJ2-2; D unresolved. The V gene lost 2 bases and the J gene lost 2 bases, with 7 bases spanning the gap. There are 14 residues in the CDR3. Germline CDR1 reads SGHRS; CDR2 reads YFSETQ. CDR3: CASSFFSNTGELFF. The CDR3 region has the DNA TGCGCCAGCAGCTTTTTTTCAAACACCGGGGAGCTGTTTTTT.

This clonotype was observed many times. This rearrangement joins TRBV28 to TRBJ2-2; maybe TRBD2 (6 bases). Germline V gene sequence: CDR1 MDHEN, CDR2 SYDVKM. This CDR3 is built from 14 residues. V was pared by 7 bases and J by 0 bases, with 9 bases between. The CDR3 DNA sequence: TGTGCCAGCAAGGAGGGGACGAACACCGGGGAGCTGTTTTTT. Amino acids: CASKEGTNTGELFF.

The V call is TRBV4-1, the J call TRBJ2-7; D gene ambiguous. The V end lost 3 bases, the J end lost 4 bases, and 7 bases lay between the germline ends. Germline-derived CDR1 and CDR2 are MGHRA and YSYEKL. The CDR3 is made up of 12 amino acids. CDR3 loop: CASSQPLYEQYF. The DNA of the CDR3 is TGCGCCAGCAGCCAGCCCCTATACGAGCAGTACTTC.

This clonotype appeared many times. CDR3 sequence (DNA): TGTGCCAGCAGTTATTTGGTAAAAGATAGCAATCAGCCCCAGCATTTT. It translates to CASSYLVKDSNQPQHF. The chain employs TRBV6-5 and TRBJ1-5; D is ambiguous. Germline V gene lookup returns CDR1 MNHEY and CDR2 SVGAGI. V dropped 3 bases and J dropped 0 bases, with 12 bases sitting between them. The CDR3 covers 16 residues.

In the case of this clonotype: This clone may be a read error of a much larger clone one base away. The CDR3 does not close with the conserved phenylalanine or tryptophan, likely indicating a read error. V gene TRBV20-1 combines with J gene TRBJ2-1, with 8 bases matching TRBD2. The V segment lost 4 bases and the J segment 8 bases; nucleotides outside the gene matches: 4. The CDR3 length is 12 residues. In germline, CDR1 is DFQATT, CDR2 SNEGSKA (reference sequence). CDR3 in amino acids: CSAIRGGHEQFI. The DNA of the CDR3 is TGCAGTGCTATCCGGGGGGGCCATGAGCAGTTCATC.

Many counts were recorded for this clonotype. V usage is TRBV9 and J usage is TRBJ2-7; 8 positions match TRBD2. The CDR3 covers 18 residues. Per germline, CDR1 SGDLS and CDR2 YYNGEE. V lost 1 base, J lost 4 bases, and 16 bases stayed unmatched. The CDR3 spells CASSVPYAGGFLWYEQYF. CDR3 in DNA: TGTGCCAGCAGCGTACCTTATGCGGGAGGTTTCCTATGGTACGAGCAGTACTTC.

In DNA, the CDR3 is TGCAGCGTTGAACGCACACCGAACACCGGGGAGCTGTTTTTT. Translating gives CSVERTPNTGELFF. V usage is TRBV29-1 and J usage is TRBJ2-2; D uncertain. The CDR3 spans 14 residues. Germline CDR1 is SQVTM and CDR2 is ANQGSEA. V lost 2 bases and J lost 0, with 7 bases in between.

The V gene is TRBV12-3 or TRBV12-4, the J gene TRBJ2-2, with 11 positions matching TRBD2. The CDR3 has 15 residues. The ends lost 6 bases at V and 4 bases at J; junction bases unmatched: 4. This chain's CDR3 is CASRLAGDSTGELFF. The CDR3 coding sequence is TGTGCCAGCAGACTAGCGGGAGATAGCACCGGGGAGCTGTTTTTT.

This clonotype was picked up many times. The chain links TRBV20-1 to TRBJ2-3; tentative D call: TRBD2 (6 bases). From germline, CDR1 is DFQATT and CDR2 SNEGSKA (reference sequence). This CDR3 has 14 amino acids. V was shortened by 4 bases and J by 4 bases, with 15 bases between the two germline ends. For the CDR3, the DNA is TGCAGTGCTAATGATCGGGGGACCGCAGATACGCAGTATTTT. Its translation: CSANDRGTADTQYF.

In the case of this clonotype: A read error is possible here, since a much larger clone lies one base away. V is TRBV29-1 and J is TRBJ2-7; D might be TRBD2 (6 bases). V lost 5 bases to trimming and J lost 2 bases, with 13 bases between them. The CDR3 runs 13 residues. Germline V gene data show CDR1 as SQVTM and CDR2 as ANQGSEA. The CDR3, as DNA: TGCAGCGTTCGCAGGGACTGGACCTACGAGCAGTACTTC. It encodes CSVRRDWTYEQYF.

This clonotype was seen repeatedly, ten times or more. This chain joins TRBV24-1 and TRBJ2-1; the D gene is possibly TRBD2 (5 bases). Trimming removed 5 bases from V and 0 bases from J, with 13 bases in between. Germline CDR1 is KGHDR and CDR2 is SFDVKD. This CDR3 spans 16 amino acids. CDR3 DNA: TGTGCCACCAGTGCCCAAGCGGACCGCTCCTACAATGAGCAGTTCTTC. Translating gives CATSAQADRSYNEQFF.

There are many counts of this clonotype. V is TRBV25-1 and J is TRBJ2-7; no clear D gene. The germline gives CDR1 MGHDK, CDR2 SYGVNS. V was clipped by 4 bases and J by 1 base, with 14 bases between them. This CDR3 is built from 15 residues. The CDR3 here is CASSGPGLQSYEQYF. Here the CDR3 DNA reads TGTGCCAGCAGTGGACCCGGGTTGCAGTCCTACGAGCAGTACTTC.

As to this clonotype: Being one base from a much bigger clone, this may be a read error. The chain carries TRBV6-1 and TRBJ2-1, with a possible D match to TRBD1 (6 bases). This CDR3 region has 13 residues. Germline values: CDR1 MNHNS, CDR2 SASEGT. DNA of the CDR3: TGTGCCAGCAGCTCAGGGGATTACAATGAGCGGTTCTTC. Amino acids: CASSSGDYNERFF.

This clonotype was seen ten or more times. The chain links TRBV29-1 to TRBJ2-2; 8 bases agree with TRBD2. The length of the CDR3 is 14 residues. CDR1 and CDR2 (germline): SQVTM, ANQGSEA. V trimming: 7 bases; J trimming: 7 bases; junction bases outside the gene matches: 11. The CDR3 loop is CSAGETGRGGELFF. The CDR3 nucleotides read TGCAGCGCTGGAGAGACCGGGAGGGGCGGGGAGCTGTTTTTT.

This clonotype appeared many times. The V call is TRBV21-1, the J call TRBJ2-5; no check of the table's D call, TRBD2, against the DNA was made. TRBV21-1 constitutes a pseudogene. The CDR3 loop spans 15 amino acids. The CDR3 region has the DNA TGTGCCAGCAGCGATCAGCGGGAGGGTGAAGAGACCCAGTACTTC. Its translation: CASSDQREGEETQYF.

The chain carries TRBV5-1 and TRBJ1-5; 9 bases align to TRBD1. The CDR3 consists of 16 residues. Losses at the gene ends were 4 bases for V and 7 bases for J; bases not matched to a gene: 12. The germline V gene encodes CDR1 SGHRS and CDR2 YFSETQ. The CDR3 region is CASSPGQGSQYQPQHF. The DNA for the CDR3 is TGCGCCAGCAGCCCGGGACAGGGATCTCAATACCAGCCCCAGCATTTT. The variable domain in full, completed from reference TRBV5-1 and TRBJ1-5, reads KAGVTQTPRYLIKTRGQQVTLSCSPISGHRSVSWYQQTPGQGLQFLFEYFSETQRNKGNFPGRFSGRQFSNSRSEMNVSTLELGDSALYLCASSPGQGSQYQPQHFGDGTRLSIL.